These 9 T cell receptor beta chains were sequenced from one sample in a study of beta chain features in type 1 diabetes. Expressed TCRB transcripts were sequenced after all isolated RNA was converted to cDNA. Measured with immunoSEQ multiplex PCR; TCRdb has only the in-frame clones, and not every one. The sample has around 300,000 clones, approximately 14% seen once. The sequenced sample was central memory CD4+ T cells from blood. These receptors were taken from a young man in good health.

V gene TRBV4-3 combines with J gene TRBJ2-7, with D perhaps TRBD1 (5 bases). Trimming shortened V by 1 base and J by 2 bases, and 12 bases separated the two germline ends. The CDR3 consists of 15 residues. CDR1 and CDR2 (germline): LGHNA, YSLEER. The chain's CDR3 is CASSQAPGSPYEQYF. The CDR3 bases are TGCGCCAGCAGCCAAGCTCCAGGGTCCCCCTACGAGCAGTACTTC.

In regard to this clone: This may be a read error, as it is one base from a much larger clone. The chain recombines TRBV7-9 with TRBJ2-1; D not resolved. The V gene's germline CDR1 is SEHNR and CDR2 FQNEAQ (reference sequence). The CDR3 runs 11 residues. Trimming stripped 4 bases from V and 5 bases from J, with 3 bases between. The CDR3 protein is CASSSNNEQFF. The DNA for the CDR3 is TGTGCCAGCAGCTCGAACAATGAGCAGTTCTTC.

The V gene is TRBV5-4, the J gene TRBJ1-5; possibly TRBD1 for D (5 bases). Germline loops: CDR1 SGHNT, CDR2 YYREEE (reference sequence). V was cut by 4 bases and J by 2 bases, with 7 bases left in between. The CDR3 loop spans 13 amino acids. The CDR3 DNA reads TGTGCCAGCAGCAAAGGGGGCAATCAGCCCCAGCATTTT. Translation: CASSKGGNQPQHF.

This clone was picked up a small number of times. The rearrangement links TRBV29-1 to TRBJ2-5; the match to TRBD1 covers 10 bases. The V and J ends lost 5 bases and 3 bases, in that order; junction bases with no gene match: 3. CDR1 SQVTM and CDR2 ANQGSEA come from the germline V gene. The CDR3 covers 13 residues. In DNA, the CDR3 is TGCAGCGTTCCGGGACAGGGGAAAGAGACCCAGTACTTC. This sequence encodes CSVPGQGKETQYF.

This clone came up many times. V is TRBV7-9 and J is TRBJ2-5, with D perhaps TRBD1 (5 bases). Trimming shortened V by 5 bases and J by 2 bases, and 9 bases separated the two germline ends. Germline loops: CDR1 SEHNR, CDR2 FQNEAQ (reference sequence). The CDR3 extends over 13 amino acids. CDR3: CASSRNRQETQYF. DNA for the CDR3: TGTGCCAGCAGCCGAAACAGGCAAGAGACCCAGTACTTC. The full variable domain, its missing parts supplied by reference TRBV7-9 and TRBJ2-5, is DTGVSQNPRHKITKRGQNVTFRCDPISEHNRLYWYRQTLGQGPEFLTYFQNEAQLEKSRLLSDRFSAERPKGSFSTLEIQRTEQGDSAMYLCASSRNRQETQYFGPGTRLLVL.

The rearrangement uses TRBV11-2 and TRBJ1-2, with D possibly being TRBD1 (5 bases). Germline CDR1 and CDR2: SGHAT and FQNNGV. The CDR3 loop spans 13 amino acids. V lost 2 bases and J 7 bases, leaving 11 bases between the germline ends. The CDR3 protein is CASSLQGLGGYTF. For the CDR3, the DNA is TGTGCCAGCAGCTTACAGGGTTTAGGTGGCTACACCTTC.

Concerning this clone: An end of the junction differs from the germline gene, which may be a read error. The chain links TRBV7-6 to TRBJ1-5; the D gene is possibly TRBD1 (5 bases). CDR3 length: 13 residues. The germline V gene encodes CDR1 SGHVS and CDR2 FNYEAQ. In DNA form, the CDR3 reads TGTGCCACCAGCAACGGGGGAAATCAGCCCCAGCATTTT. It codes for CATSNGGNQPQHF.

In its sample, this clone was seen a few times. CDR3 amino acids: CAGGAYNEQFF. CDR3 coding DNA: TGTGCTGGGGGGGCGTACAATGAGCAGTTCTTC. The J gene is TRBJ2-1, the V gene TRBV2, with D possibly TRBD2 on 7 matching bases. The CDR3 totals 11 residues. Germline V CDR1 and CDR2: SNHLY, FYNNEI.

This clone was seen at least ten times. This chain connects TRBV28 to TRBJ2-1, with D possibly matching TRBD2 (6 bases). Germline V gene sequence: CDR1 MDHEN, CDR2 SYDVKM. The CDR3 spans 11 residues. Trimming took 5 bases from V and 10 from J, leaving 9 bases between them. The CDR3 is CASSRREEQFF. The CDR3 DNA is TGTGCCAGCAGTCGGCGGGAAGAGCAGTTCTTC.